The present TCR beta chain was sequenced within a study of T cell repertoires in cytomegalovirus infection (dated by TCRdb to the late 2010s). Looking at the study overall: Peptide stimulations targeted recently identified HLA-C-restricted CMV epitopes, whose presentation resists viral immunomodulation, together with well-studied HLA-B-restricted epitopes. Because public TCR beta signatures pointed to carriage of CMV infection together with the matching HLA type, the HLA type of each donor mattered for the analysis. Overall results and qualifications from the work: The ex vivo response was dominated by HLA-C-restricted CMV-specific TCR beta clonotypes, which also provided the single most frequent clonotype in two of eight donors. In both this cohort and an independent roughly 350-donor cohort, the cumulative frequency of public TCR beta family members distinguished carriers of CMV infection plus the relevant HLA type.

Instrument on record: Illumina HiSeq 1500. TCRdb redid the processing of the public reads, applying fastp at Q25 and MiXCR, and retained in-frame beta chains. Identical CDR3 proteins give one entry, which carries the most common genes and DNA. The sample records roughly 350,000 distinct CDR3 sequences, roughly 36% of which are singletons. The ten largest clones represent approximately 15% of the sample. This clonotype was seen ten or more times. The specificity of this receptor is unknown. No quality values exist for individual bases; no much larger clone is one base distant. The treatment or condition label, read with the paper, signifies: in vitro stimulation with specific CMV peptide epitopes to enrich CMV-specific T cells. Sequences MDHEN (CDR1) and SYDVKM (CDR2) are obtained from the germline V gene. From V the trimming removes 7 bases and from J it removes 4 bases, while the gene matches leave 10 bases of the junction unaccounted for. The CDR3 numbers 15 residues from cysteine through phenylalanine. Just CDR3 DNA is preserved here, 45 bases in frame from base 1.

Source: cultured PBMCs, taken from culture after CMV antigen stimulation. This TCR came from a human donor in good health (CMV status not recorded). Some clones in this sample may be carry-over from other donors' samples. The rearrangement joined TRBV28 to TRBJ2-3, and TRBD1 matches 8 of the central bases. The CDR3 in this case is CASINLGTGPDTQYF. The sequence in DNA is TGTGCCAGCATCAACCTAGGGACAGGACCAGATACGCAGTATTTT.